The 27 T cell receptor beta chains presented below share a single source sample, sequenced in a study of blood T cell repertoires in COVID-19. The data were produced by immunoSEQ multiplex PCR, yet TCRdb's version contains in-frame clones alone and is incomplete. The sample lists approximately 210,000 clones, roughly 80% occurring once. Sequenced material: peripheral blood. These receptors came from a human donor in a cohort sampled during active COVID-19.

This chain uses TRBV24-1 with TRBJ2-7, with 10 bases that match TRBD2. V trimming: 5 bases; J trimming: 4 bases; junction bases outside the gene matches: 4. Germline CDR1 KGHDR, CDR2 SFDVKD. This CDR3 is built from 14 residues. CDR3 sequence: CATSGGTSDYEQYF. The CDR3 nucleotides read TGTGCCACCAGTGGGGGGACTAGCGATTACGAGCAGTACTTC.

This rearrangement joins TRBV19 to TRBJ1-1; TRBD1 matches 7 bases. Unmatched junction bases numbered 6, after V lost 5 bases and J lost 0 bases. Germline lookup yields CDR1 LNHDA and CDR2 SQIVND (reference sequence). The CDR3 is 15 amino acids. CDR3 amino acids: CASSPQTGLNTEAFF. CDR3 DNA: TGTGCCAGTAGTCCCCAGACAGGGCTGAACACTGAAGCTTTCTTT. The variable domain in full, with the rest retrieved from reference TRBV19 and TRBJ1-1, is DGGITQSPKYLFRKEGQNVTLSCEQNLNHDAMYWYRQDPGQGLRLIYYSQIVNDFQKGDIAEGYSVSREKKESFPLTVTSAQKNPTAFYLCASSPQTGLNTEAFFGQGTRLTVV.

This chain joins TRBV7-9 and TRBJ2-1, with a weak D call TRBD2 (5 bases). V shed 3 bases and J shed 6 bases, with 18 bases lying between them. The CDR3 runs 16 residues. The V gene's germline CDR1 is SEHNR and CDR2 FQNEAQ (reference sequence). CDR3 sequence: CASSFDTGISSNEQFF. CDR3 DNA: TGTGCCAGCAGCTTTGATACCGGGATATCTTCCAATGAGCAGTTCTTC.

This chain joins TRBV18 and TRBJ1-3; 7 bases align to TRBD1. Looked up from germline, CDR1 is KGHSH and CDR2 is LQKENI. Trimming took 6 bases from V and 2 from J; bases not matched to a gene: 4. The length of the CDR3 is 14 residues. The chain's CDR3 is CASSLTGPGNTIYF. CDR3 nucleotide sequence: TGTGCCAGCTCCCTGACAGGGCCTGGAAACACCATATATTTT.

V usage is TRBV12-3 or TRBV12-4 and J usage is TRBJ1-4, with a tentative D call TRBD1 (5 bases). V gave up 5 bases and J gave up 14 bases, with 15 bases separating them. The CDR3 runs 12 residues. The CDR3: CASSLSPKGLFF. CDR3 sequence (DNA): TGTGCCAGCAGTCTCAGTCCAAAGGGGCTGTTTTTT.

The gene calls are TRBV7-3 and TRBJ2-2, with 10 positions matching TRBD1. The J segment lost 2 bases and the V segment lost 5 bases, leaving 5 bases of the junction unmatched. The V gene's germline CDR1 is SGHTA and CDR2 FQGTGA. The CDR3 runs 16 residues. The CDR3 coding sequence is TGTGCCAGCAGCCCAGGGACAGGGGTTAACACCGGGGAGCTGTTTTTT. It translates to CASSPGTGVNTGELFF.

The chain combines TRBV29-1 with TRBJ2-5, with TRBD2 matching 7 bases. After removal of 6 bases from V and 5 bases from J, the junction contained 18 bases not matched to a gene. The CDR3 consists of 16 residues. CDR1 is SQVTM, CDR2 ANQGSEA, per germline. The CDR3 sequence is CSVVVGRGVVKETQYF. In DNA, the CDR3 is TGCAGCGTCGTCGTGGGGAGGGGAGTGGTTAAGGAGACCCAGTACTTC.

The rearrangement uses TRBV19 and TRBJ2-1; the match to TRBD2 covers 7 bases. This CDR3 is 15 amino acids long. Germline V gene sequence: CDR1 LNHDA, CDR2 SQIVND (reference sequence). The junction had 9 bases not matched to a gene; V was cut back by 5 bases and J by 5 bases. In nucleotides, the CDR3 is TGTGCCAGTAGTCGGTCTCGCGGGGGACACAATGAGCAGTTCTTC. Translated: CASSRSRGGHNEQFF.

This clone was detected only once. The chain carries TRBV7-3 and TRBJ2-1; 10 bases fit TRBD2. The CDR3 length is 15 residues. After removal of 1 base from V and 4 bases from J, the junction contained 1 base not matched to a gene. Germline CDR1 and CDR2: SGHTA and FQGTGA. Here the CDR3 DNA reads TGTGCCAGCAGCTTAATGACTAGCGGGTACAATGAGCAGTTCTTC. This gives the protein CASSLMTSGYNEQFF. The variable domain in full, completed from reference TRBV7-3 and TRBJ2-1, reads GAGVSQTPSNKVTEKGKYVELRCDPISGHTALYWYRQSLGQGPEFLIYFQGTGAADDSGLPNDRFFAVRPEGSVSTLKIQRTERGDSAVYLCASSLMTSGYNEQFFGPGTRLTVL.

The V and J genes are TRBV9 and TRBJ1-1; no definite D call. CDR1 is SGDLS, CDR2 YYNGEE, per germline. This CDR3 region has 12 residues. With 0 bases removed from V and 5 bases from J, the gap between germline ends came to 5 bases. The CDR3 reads CASSVAETEAFF. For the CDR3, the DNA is TGTGCCAGCAGCGTAGCGGAGACTGAAGCTTTCTTT.

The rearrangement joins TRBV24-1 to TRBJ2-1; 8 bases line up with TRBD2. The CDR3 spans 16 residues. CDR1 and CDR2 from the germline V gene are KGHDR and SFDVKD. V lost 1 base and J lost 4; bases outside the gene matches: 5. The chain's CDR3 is CATSDFLAGSYNEQFF. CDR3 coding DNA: TGTGCCACCAGTGATTTTTTAGCGGGAAGTTACAATGAGCAGTTCTTC.

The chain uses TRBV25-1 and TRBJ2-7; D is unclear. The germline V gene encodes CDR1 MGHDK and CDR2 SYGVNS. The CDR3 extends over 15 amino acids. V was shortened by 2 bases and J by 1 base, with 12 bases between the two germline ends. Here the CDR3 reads CASSEHGAGSYEQYF. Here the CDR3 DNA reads TGTGCCAGCAGTGAACATGGTGCAGGATCCTACGAGCAGTACTTC.

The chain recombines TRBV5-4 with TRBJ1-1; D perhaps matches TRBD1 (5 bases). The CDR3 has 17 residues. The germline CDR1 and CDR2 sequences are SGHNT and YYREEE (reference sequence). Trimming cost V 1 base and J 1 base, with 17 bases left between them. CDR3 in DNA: TGTGCCAGCAGCTTGCCGGCGGGACCGCGATGGAACACTGAAGCTTTCTTT. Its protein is CASSLPAGPRWNTEAFF. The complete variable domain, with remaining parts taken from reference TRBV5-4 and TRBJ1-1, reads ETGVTQSPTHLIKTRGQQVTLRCSSQSGHNTVSWYQQALGQGPQFIFQYYREEENGRGNFPPRFSGLQFPNYSSELNVNALELDDSALYLCASSLPAGPRWNTEAFFGQGTRLTVV.

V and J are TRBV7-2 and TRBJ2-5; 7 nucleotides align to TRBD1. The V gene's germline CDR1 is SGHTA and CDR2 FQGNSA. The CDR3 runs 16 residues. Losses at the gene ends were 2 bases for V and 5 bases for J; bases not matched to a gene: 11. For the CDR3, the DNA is TGTGCCAGCAGCTTAAGGGCTTTGGGCAGGGGGGAGACCCAGTACTTC. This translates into CASSLRALGRGETQYF.

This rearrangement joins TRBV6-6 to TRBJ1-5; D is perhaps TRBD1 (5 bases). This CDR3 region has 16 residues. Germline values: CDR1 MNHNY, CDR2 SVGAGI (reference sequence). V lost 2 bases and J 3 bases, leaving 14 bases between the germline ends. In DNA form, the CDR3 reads TGTGCCAGCAGTTACAGCCGGGGGTCCAACAATCAGCCCCAGCATTTT. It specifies CASSYSRGSNNQPQHF.

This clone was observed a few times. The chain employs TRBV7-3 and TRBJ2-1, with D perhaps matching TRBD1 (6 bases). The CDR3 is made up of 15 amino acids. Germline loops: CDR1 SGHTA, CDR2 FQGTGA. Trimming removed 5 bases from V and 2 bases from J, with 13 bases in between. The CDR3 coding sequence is TGTGCCAGCAGCAGCTACAGGGTGCCCTACAATGAGCAGTTCTTC. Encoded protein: CASSSYRVPYNEQFF.

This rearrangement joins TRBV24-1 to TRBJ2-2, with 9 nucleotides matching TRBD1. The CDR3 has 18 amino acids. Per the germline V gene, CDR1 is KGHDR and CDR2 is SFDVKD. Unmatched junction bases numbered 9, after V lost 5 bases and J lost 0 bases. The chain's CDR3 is CATSGLRGDRANTGELFF. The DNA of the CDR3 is TGTGCCACCAGTGGCTTGAGGGGGGACAGGGCGAACACCGGGGAGCTGTTTTTT.

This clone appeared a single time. CDR3 sequence: CASSSYLSSYNEQFF. CDR3 nucleotides: TGCGCCAGCAGCTCCTACCTGAGCTCCTACAATGAGCAGTTCTTC. This chain joins TRBV5-1 and TRBJ2-1; no clear D. The CDR3 has 15 residues. V lost 3 bases and J lost 0, with 10 bases in between. Germline V CDR1 and CDR2: SGHRS, YFSETQ.

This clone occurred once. The CDR3 loop is CASSPWGSSTDTQYF. The CDR3 bases are TGTGCCAGCTCCCCCTGGGGCAGTTCCACAGATACGCAGTATTTT. The chain joins TRBV18 to TRBJ2-3; tentative D call: TRBD1 (5 bases). The CDR3 has 15 amino acids. Germline-derived CDR1 and CDR2 are KGHSH and LQKENI. The V and J ends lost 6 bases and 2 bases respectively, with 15 bases between them.

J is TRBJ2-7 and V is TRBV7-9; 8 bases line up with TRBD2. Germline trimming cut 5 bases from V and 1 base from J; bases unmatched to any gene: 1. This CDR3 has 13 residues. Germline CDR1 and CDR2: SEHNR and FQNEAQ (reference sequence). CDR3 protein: CASSGLASYEQYF. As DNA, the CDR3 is TGTGCCAGCAGCGGACTAGCTTCCTACGAGCAGTACTTC.

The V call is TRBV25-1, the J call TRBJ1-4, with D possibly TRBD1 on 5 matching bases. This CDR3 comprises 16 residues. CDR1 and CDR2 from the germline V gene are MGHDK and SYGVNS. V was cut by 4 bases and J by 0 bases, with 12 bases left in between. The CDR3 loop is CASSVSSGATNEKLFF. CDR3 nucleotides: TGTGCCAGCAGTGTCTCCTCGGGGGCAACTAATGAAAAACTGTTTTTT.

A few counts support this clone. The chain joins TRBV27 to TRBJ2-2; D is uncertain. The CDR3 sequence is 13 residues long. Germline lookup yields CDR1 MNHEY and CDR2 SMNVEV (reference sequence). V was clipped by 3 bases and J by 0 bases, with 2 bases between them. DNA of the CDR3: TGTGCCAGCAGTTTCGCGAACACCGGGGAGCTGTTTTTT. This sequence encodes CASSFANTGELFF.

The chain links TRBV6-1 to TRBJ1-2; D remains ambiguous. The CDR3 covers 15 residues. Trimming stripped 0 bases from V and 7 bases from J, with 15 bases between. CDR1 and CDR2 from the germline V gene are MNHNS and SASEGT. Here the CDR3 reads CASSEAGGPNSGYTF. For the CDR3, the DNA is TGTGCCAGCAGTGAAGCGGGAGGTCCGAATTCTGGCTACACCTTC.

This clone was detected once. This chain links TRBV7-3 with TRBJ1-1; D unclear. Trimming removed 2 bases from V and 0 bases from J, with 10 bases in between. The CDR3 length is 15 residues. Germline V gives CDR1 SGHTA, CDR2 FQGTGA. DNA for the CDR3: TGTGCCAGCAGCTTATCGGAGGGAATGAACACTGAAGCTTTCTTT. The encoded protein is CASSLSEGMNTEAFF.

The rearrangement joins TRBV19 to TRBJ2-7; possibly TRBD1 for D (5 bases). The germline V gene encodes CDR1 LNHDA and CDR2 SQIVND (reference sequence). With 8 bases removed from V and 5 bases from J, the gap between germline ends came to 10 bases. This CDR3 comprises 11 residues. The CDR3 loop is CASGASNEQYF. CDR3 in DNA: TGTGCCAGTGGGGCTTCAAACGAGCAGTACTTC.

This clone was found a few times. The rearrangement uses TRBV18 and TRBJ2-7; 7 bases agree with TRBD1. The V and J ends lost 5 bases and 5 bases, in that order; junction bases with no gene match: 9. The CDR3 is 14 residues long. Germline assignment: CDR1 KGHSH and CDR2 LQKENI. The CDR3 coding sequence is TGTGCCAGCTCAATCCGACAGGGTCAGGACGAGCAGTACTTC. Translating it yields CASSIRQGQDEQYF.

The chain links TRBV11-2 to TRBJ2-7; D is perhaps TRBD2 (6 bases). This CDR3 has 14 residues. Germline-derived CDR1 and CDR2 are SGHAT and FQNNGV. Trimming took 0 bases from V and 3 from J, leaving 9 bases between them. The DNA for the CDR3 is TGTGCCAGCAGCTTAGAGGGAGGTCGCTACGAGCAGTACTTC. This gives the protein CASSLEGGRYEQYF.